What follows describes a single TCR beta chain. Its antigen is unknown. The input lacks base qualities; no much larger clone sits a single base away. These data originate in a study of blood T cell repertoires in COVID-19 (dated by TCRdb to about 2020). About the full investigation: Samples covering the acute and convalescent phases of COVID-19 were provided by collaborators in the United States, Italy and Spain. The material from the prospective study consisted of cDNA or gDNA derived from T cells, B-cell-depleted T cells, or PBMCs. The dataset comprised deeply sampled blood TCRbeta repertoires from subjects exposed to, actively infected with, or recovered from COVID-19. The repertoires were released in a freely available public database meant as a resource for research on the immune response to SARS-CoV-2. The samples were drawn from two sources: the first 160 participants of the ongoing ImmuneRACE study, and approximately 1,300 subjects contributed by 6 global collaborators. Nearly every sample came with metadata listing a de-identified subject ID, COVID-19 status, age in years and sex. Where available, HLA class I and class II types were obtained from metadata supplied by the sample provider rather than from assay-based typing.

Overall results and qualifications from the work: The amount of clinical and demographic metadata varied by source and participant and was provided uncurated.

The immunoSEQ Assay, a bias-controlled multiplex PCR, was used to amplify TCRbeta CDR3 regions from genomic DNA. As for how the authors treated the data: Within the assay, amplification of reference gene primers was used to estimate how many nucleated cells each sample contained. To quantify the absolute abundance of each unique TCRbeta CDR3 rearrangement, sequence reads were collapsed and filtered. Productive Simpson clonality was computed per sample as the square root of Simpson's diversity index over productive rearrangements. TCRdb took this table from immuneACCESS and kept in-frame rearrangements with V and J called. Such tables lack part of the clones; where checked against another copy, unresolved V genes explain under half of the gap, and the rest is unexplained. Clone size and V and J calls were adopted from that table, with D and trimming inferred from the DNA. The sample table holds 90,000 to 100,000 clones, of which roughly 89% were seen once. Together, the top ten hold roughly 2.1% of the sample.

Whole blood was collected in K2EDTA tubes by collaborating institutions according to the institutions' own protocols. For TCRbeta analysis, collaborators shipped samples in one of three forms: frozen whole blood, isolated PBMCs, or DNA extracted from either of those sample types. Ends trimmed: V by 4 bases, J by 4 bases; bases unmatched to a gene: 12. Counted from cysteine to phenylalanine, this CDR3 has 16 amino acids. Only CDR3 DNA remains: 48 bases, in frame from the first base. As encoded in the germline V gene, CDR1 is MNHEY while CDR2 is SVGEGT. The chain uses TRBV6-2 or TRBV6-3 and TRBJ1-1, with TRBD1 identical over 7 junction bases. The sample taken for sequencing was peripheral blood. The sequence derives from a man between 70 and 80 years old with active or convalescent COVID-19. The encoded CDR3 is CASSSGLGGLITEAFF. Here is the DNA: TGTGCCAGCAGTTCCGGCTTAGGGGGCCTTATCACTGAAGCTTTCTTT.